The next 19 T cell receptor beta chains were all read from a single sample in a study of T cell responses to AZD1222 COVID-19 vaccine. The table came from immunoSEQ multiplex PCR; TCRdb's copy has only in-frame clones and leaves some out. The profile shows fewer than 150,000 clones, around 93% of them singletons. The sequences come from peripheral blood, collected on day 0 of AZD1222 vaccination. All receptors derive from an adult in good health.

The count of this clone is one. The rearrangement joins TRBV20-1 to TRBJ2-7, with D possibly matching TRBD1 (5 bases). Trimming removed 3 bases at V and 2 bases at J, with 14 bases between. The V gene's germline CDR1 is DFQATT and CDR2 SNEGSKA (reference sequence). This CDR3 is built from 14 residues. The CDR3 nucleotides read TGCAGTGCTAGTAAAGGGGATAAAACCTACGAGCAGTACTTC. Encoded protein: CSASKGDKTYEQYF.

The table lists this clone with a few counts. CDR3 DNA sequence: TGTGCCAGCATATTTGACGAGCAGTACTTC. Protein sequence: CASIFDEQYF. The chain links TRBV6-5 to TRBJ2-7, with D hard to call. Trimming took off 7 bases at V and 5 bases at J, with 6 bases between the two ends. This CDR3 is 10 amino acids long. Germline lookup yields CDR1 MNHEY and CDR2 SVGAGI.

V gene TRBV9 combines with J gene TRBJ1-3, with TRBD1 matching over 7 bases. The V segment lost 2 bases and the J segment 7 bases; nucleotides outside the gene matches: 6. Germline V gene sequence: CDR1 SGDLS, CDR2 YYNGEE. The CDR3 extends over 14 amino acids. In DNA, the CDR3 is TGTGCCAGCAGCGTTACAGGGACAGAGAACACCATATATTTT. It codes for CASSVTGTENTIYF.

This clone was counted many times. The chain links TRBV6-1 to TRBJ2-1; 10 nucleotides line up with TRBD2. With V trimmed by 2 bases and J by 0 bases, 7 bases remained unmatched. In germline, CDR1 is MNHNS, CDR2 SASEGT. This CDR3 region has 18 residues. The CDR3, as DNA: TGTGCCAGCAGTGAACTACTAGCGGGACCGAGCTCCTACAATGAGCAGTTCTTC. Protein sequence: CASSELLAGPSSYNEQFF.

The gene calls are TRBV5-1 and TRBJ1-1; D unclear. V was pared by 4 bases and J by 8 bases, with 18 bases between. In germline, CDR1 is SGHRS, CDR2 YFSETQ. The CDR3 runs to 14 residues. CDR3 nucleotide sequence: TGCGCCAGCAGCATTGGGGAGCCCTCACCGGAAGCTTTCTTT. This encodes CASSIGEPSPEAFF.

This chain uses TRBV28 with TRBJ2-2; 9 nucleotides align to TRBD2. The CDR3 has 19 residues. In germline, CDR1 is MDHEN, CDR2 SYDVKM. After removal of 0 bases from V and 0 bases from J, the junction contained 8 bases not matched to a gene. In DNA form, the CDR3 reads TGTGCCAGCAGTTTATGGTTTAGCGGGAGTAACACGAACACCGGGGAGCTGTTTTTT. This codes for CASSLWFSGSNTNTGELFF.

The rearrangement uses TRBV7-6 and TRBJ1-4, with TRBD1 identical over 11 bases. The CDR3 contains 16 residues. The V segment lost 4 bases and the J segment 7 bases; nucleotides outside the gene matches: 8. Germline lookup yields CDR1 SGHVS and CDR2 FNYEAQ. CDR3: CASSSPWGTGGEKLFF. The CDR3 DNA reads TGTGCCAGCAGCTCCCCATGGGGGACAGGGGGTGAAAAACTGTTTTTT.

The chain employs TRBV28 and TRBJ2-7; D unresolved. V was cut by 4 bases and J by 5 bases, with 6 bases left in between. The germline V gene encodes CDR1 MDHEN and CDR2 SYDVKM. The CDR3 runs 11 residues. The CDR3, as DNA: TGTGCCAGCAGTTGGAAGGACGAGCAGTACTTC. It yields the protein CASSWKDEQYF.

This chain links TRBV27 with TRBJ1-1; TRBD1 matches 11 bases. Looked up from germline, CDR1 is MNHEY and CDR2 is SMNVEV (reference sequence). The CDR3 totals 13 residues. J lost 11 bases, V lost 6 bases, and 8 bases had no gene match. CDR3 DNA sequence: TGTGCCAGCAGCCGGACAGGGGGCGCAGCGGCTTTCTTT. It encodes CASSRTGGAAAFF.

This rearrangement joins TRBV10-3 to TRBJ2-3; 14 nucleotides match TRBD2. The germline gives CDR1 ENHRY, CDR2 SYGVKD. The V gene end was trimmed by 3 bases and the J gene end by 5 bases; junction bases not matched to a gene: 13. This CDR3 spans 19 amino acids. The CDR3 region is CAISDLLPPGLAGVDTQYF. The CDR3 coding sequence is TGTGCCATCAGTGACCTCCTCCCCCCGGGACTAGCGGGAGTAGATACGCAGTATTTT.

This chain connects TRBV3-1 (or the pseudogene TRBV3-2) to TRBJ1-1; TRBD1 matches at 11 bases. CDR3 length: 18 amino acids. The V gene end was trimmed by 3 bases and the J gene end by 2 bases; junction bases not matched to a gene: 11. CDR1 is LGHDT and CDR2 is YNNKEL in the germline V gene (reference sequence). CDR3 in DNA: TGTGCCAGCAGCCACCTTAAACCCTGGACAGGGGGCAACACTGAAGCTTTCTTT. The encoded protein is CASSHLKPWTGGNTEAFF.

The chain links TRBV19 to TRBJ2-6; D gene uncertain. Trimming shortened V by 2 bases and J by 0 bases, and 5 bases separated the two germline ends. This CDR3 is 15 amino acids long. Germline CDR1 reads LNHDA; CDR2 reads SQIVND (reference sequence). As DNA, the CDR3 is TGTGCCAGTAGTATATTGGACTCTGGGGCCAACGTCCTGACTTTC. Protein product: CASSILDSGANVLTF.

This chain links TRBV19 with TRBJ2-2; the match to TRBD1 covers 7 bases. Germline trimming cut 9 bases from V and 0 bases from J; bases unmatched to any gene: 16. CDR3 length: 18 residues. CDR1 is LNHDA and CDR2 is SQIVND in the germline V gene (reference sequence). This CDR3 is CASSSRRNRGANTGELFF. The CDR3 region has the DNA TGTGCCAGCTCGAGCCGCCGGAACAGGGGAGCGAACACCGGGGAGCTGTTTTTT.

This clone was recorded once. The chain carries TRBV9 and TRBJ2-3, with 7 bases fitting TRBD1. The CDR3 spans 15 residues. The germline V gene encodes CDR1 SGDLS and CDR2 YYNGEE. After removal of 3 bases from V and 3 bases from J, the junction contained 7 bases not matched to a gene. The CDR3 here is CASSGQGVGTDTQYF. The CDR3 region has the DNA TGTGCCAGCAGCGGTCAGGGGGTGGGGACAGATACGCAGTATTTT.

The J gene is TRBJ2-5, the V gene TRBV21-1; the D call TRBD1 from the table was never checked on the DNA. TRBV21-1 is classified as a pseudogene. The CDR3 loop spans 16 amino acids. The CDR3: CASSSATGGRLETQYF. The CDR3 nucleotides are TGTGCCAGCAGCAGTGCTACAGGGGGCAGGTTGGAGACCCAGTACTTC.

This clone was recorded once. The chain uses TRBV3-1 (or the pseudogene TRBV3-2) and TRBJ1-2; D is perhaps TRBD1 (6 bases). Germline V gives CDR1 LGHDT, CDR2 YNNKEL (reference sequence). The CDR3 runs 16 residues. V lost 0 bases and J 5 bases, leaving 16 bases between the germline ends. CDR3 DNA: TGTGCCAGCAGCCAAGATCTCCCGGGGGCTGGTTATGGCTACACCTTC. Translation: CASSQDLPGAGYGYTF.

This clone appeared a few times. The chain joins TRBV9 to TRBJ1-5; 8 bases line up with TRBD1. Looked up from germline, CDR1 is SGDLS and CDR2 is YYNGEE. Trimming removed 2 bases from V and 5 bases from J; junction bases left unmatched: 15. The CDR3 covers 18 residues. CDR3 region: CASSVGPGGRGRDQPQHF. Here the CDR3 DNA reads TGTGCCAGCAGCGTTGGGCCAGGGGGCAGGGGGCGGGATCAGCCCCAGCATTTT.

A single count supports this clone. The chain uses TRBV20-1 and TRBJ1-4; D perhaps matches TRBD1 (6 bases). This CDR3 has 16 residues. Germline-derived CDR1 and CDR2 are DFQATT and SNEGSKA (reference sequence). Trimming took 3 bases from V and 1 from J, leaving 15 bases between them. In DNA, the CDR3 is TGCAGTGCTAGTTTCCTCCTGGGACAAACTAATGAAAAACTGTTTTTT. This sequence encodes CSASFLLGQTNEKLFF.

This chain joins TRBV7-2 and TRBJ1-2; TRBD1 might be the D (6 bases). The CDR3 loop spans 14 amino acids. The V and J ends lost 5 bases and 12 bases respectively, with 22 bases between them. The germline V gene encodes CDR1 SGHTA and CDR2 FQGNSA. CDR3 amino acids: CASSPSPQGSLDTF. The CDR3 DNA is TGTGCCAGCAGCCCTAGCCCGCAGGGGTCTTTGGACACCTTC.